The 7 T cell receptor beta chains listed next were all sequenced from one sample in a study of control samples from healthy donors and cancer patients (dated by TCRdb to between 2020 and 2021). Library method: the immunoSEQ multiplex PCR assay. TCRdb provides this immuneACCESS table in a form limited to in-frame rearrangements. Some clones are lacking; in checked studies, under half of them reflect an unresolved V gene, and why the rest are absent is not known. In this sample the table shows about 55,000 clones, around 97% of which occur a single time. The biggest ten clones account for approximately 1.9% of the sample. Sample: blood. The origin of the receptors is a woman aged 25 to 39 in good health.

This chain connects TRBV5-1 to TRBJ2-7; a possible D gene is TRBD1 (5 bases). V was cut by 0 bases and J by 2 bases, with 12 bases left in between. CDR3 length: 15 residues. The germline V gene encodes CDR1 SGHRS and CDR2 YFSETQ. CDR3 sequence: CASSLALGPTYEQYF. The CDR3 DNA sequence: TGCGCCAGCAGCTTGGCCTTGGGGCCGACCTACGAGCAGTACTTC. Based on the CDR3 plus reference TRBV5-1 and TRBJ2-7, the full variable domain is KAGVTQTPRYLIKTRGQQVTLSCSPISGHRSVSWYQQTPGQGLQFLFEYFSETQRNKGNFPGRFSGRQFSNSRSEMNVSTLELGDSALYLCASSLALGPTYEQYFGPGTRLTVT.

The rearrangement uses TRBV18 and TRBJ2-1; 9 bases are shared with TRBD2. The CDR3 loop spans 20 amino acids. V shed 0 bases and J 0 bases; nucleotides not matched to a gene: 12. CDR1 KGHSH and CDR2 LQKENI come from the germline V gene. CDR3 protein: CASSPPFGSSGASSYNEQFF. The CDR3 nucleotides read TGTGCCAGCTCACCACCATTCGGCTCTAGCGGGGCTAGCTCCTACAATGAGCAGTTCTTC.

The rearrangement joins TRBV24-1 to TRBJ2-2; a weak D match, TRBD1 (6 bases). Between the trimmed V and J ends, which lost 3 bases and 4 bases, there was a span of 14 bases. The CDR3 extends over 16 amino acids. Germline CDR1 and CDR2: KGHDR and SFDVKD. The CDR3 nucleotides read TGTGCCACCAGTGATGCAAAGACAGGCCCCACCGGGGAGCTGTTTTTT. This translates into CATSDAKTGPTGELFF.

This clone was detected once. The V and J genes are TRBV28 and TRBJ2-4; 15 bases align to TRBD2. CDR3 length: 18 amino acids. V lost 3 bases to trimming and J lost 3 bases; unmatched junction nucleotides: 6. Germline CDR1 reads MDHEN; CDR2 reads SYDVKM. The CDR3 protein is CASSFLGLAGGGKNIQYF. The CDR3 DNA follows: TGTGCCAGCAGTTTTCTGGGACTAGCGGGAGGCGGCAAAAACATTCAGTACTTC.

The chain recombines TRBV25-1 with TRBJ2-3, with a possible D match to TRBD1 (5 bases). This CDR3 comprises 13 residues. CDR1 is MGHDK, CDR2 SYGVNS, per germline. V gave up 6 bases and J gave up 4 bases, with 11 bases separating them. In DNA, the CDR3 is TGTGCCAGCAGAGGGGTTTACTCAGATACGCAGTATTTT. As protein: CASRGVYSDTQYF.

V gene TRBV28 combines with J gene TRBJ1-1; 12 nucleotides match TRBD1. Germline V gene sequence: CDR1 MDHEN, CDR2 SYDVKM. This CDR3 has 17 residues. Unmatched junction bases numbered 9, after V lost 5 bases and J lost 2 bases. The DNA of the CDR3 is TGTGCCAGCAGTCCTCAATGGGACAGGGGGCGAAACACTGAAGCTTTCTTT. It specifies CASSPQWDRGRNTEAFF.

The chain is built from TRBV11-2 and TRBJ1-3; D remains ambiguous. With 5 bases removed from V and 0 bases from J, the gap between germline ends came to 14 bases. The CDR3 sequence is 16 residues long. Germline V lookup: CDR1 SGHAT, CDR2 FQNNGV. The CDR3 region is CASSNRRSYSGNTIYF. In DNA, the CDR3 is TGTGCCAGCAGCAACCGACGCAGTTACTCTGGAAACACCATATATTTT.